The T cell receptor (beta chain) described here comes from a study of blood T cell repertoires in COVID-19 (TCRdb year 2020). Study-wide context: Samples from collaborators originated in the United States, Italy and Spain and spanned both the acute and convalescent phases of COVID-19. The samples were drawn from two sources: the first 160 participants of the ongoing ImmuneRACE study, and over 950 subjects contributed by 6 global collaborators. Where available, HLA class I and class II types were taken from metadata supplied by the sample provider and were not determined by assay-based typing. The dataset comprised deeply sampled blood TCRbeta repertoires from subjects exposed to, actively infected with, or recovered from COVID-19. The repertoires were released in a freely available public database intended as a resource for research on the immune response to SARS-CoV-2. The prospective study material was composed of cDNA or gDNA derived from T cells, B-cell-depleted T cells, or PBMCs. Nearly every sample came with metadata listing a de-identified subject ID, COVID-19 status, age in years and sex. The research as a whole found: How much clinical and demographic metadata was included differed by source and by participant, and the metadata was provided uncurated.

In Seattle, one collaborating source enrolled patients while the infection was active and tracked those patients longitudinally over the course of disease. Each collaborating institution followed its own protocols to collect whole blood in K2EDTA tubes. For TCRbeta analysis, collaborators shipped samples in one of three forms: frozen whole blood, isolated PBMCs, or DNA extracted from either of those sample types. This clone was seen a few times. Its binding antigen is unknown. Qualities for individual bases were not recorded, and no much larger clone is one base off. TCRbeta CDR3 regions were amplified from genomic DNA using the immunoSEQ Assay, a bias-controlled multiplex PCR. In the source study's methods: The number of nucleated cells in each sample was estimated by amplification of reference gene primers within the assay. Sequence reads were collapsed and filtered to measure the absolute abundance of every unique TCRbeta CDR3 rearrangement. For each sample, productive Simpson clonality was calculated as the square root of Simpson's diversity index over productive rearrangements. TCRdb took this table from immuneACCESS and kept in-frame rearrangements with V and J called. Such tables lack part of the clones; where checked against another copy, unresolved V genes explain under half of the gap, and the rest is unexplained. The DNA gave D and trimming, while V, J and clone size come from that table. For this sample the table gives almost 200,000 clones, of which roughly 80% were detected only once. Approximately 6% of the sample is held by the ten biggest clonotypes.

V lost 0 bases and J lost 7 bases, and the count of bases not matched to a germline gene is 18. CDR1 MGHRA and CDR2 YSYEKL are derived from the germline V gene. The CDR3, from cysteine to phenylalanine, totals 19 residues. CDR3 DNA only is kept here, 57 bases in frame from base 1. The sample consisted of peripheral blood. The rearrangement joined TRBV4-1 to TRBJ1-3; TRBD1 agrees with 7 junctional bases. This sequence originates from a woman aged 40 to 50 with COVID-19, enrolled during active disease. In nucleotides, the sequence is TGCGCCAGCAGCCAAGAAAACTCCTGGTGGACAGGTGGAGGGAACACCATATATTTT. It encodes CASSQENSWWTGGGNTIYF.